This T cell receptor beta chain was captured by sequencing in a study of T cells in Graves' hyperthyroidism and ophthalmopathy. Together with thyroid ultrasound, orbital computed tomography, serum thyroxine and TRAb, clinical symptoms were used for diagnoses. This clonotype was found a few times. Germline V gives CDR1 MNHEY, CDR2 SVGEGT. The CDR3 sequence is 15 residues long. The V end was cut by 2 bases, the J end by 1 base, with 8 bases between. TCR beta CDR3 regions were amplified from RNA transcripts. During a first-round RT-PCR of the TCR CDR3, the HTBI primer set was used. One entry per CDR3 protein, called by TCRdb with MiXCR from the multiplex PCR reads. The sample lists about 690,000 distinct CDR3 sequences; approximately 15% were seen once.

Input material: blood. The chain is built from TRBV6-2 or TRBV6-3 and TRBJ2-2; D is ambiguous. This TCR derives from a man over 45 with Graves' hyperthyroidism. The CDR3 nucleotides are TGTGCCAGCAGTTACCCCGTTCTGAACACCGGGGAGCTGTTTTTT. Translated, it gives CASSYPVLNTGELFF.